This entry concerns a single TCR beta chain. Germline V gives CDR1 MNHEY, CDR2 SMNVEV (reference sequence). The V end lost 6 bases, the J end lost 6 bases, and 18 bases lay between the germline ends. The length of the CDR3 is 14 residues. This record comes from a study of shared clonotypes between healthy human individuals. Assay runs were performed at deep level. It was across several immunoSEQ plates that each subset's genomic DNA was evenly split. Original methodology: Sequence data from immunoSEQ were junction-only and lacked quality scores; consequently, filtering differed. Sequencing used immunoSEQ multiplex PCR; TCRdb keeps in-frame clones, though not all of them. V and J calls and clone size come straight from that table; D and trimming were deduced from the DNA. Among roughly 2,000,000 clones listed, about 95% were seen once. Terminally differentiated effector memory CD45RA+ cells were left out of the naive CD8 fraction, which was CD45RO-negative and positively selected for CCR7. Donors had no recently reported acute infections or vaccinations and were HIV-negative.

The TCR was taken from a young man in good health. The chain joins TRBV27 to TRBJ2-7; possibly TRBD2 for D (5 bases). Sequenced material: naive CD8+ T cells sorted from blood. DNA for the CDR3: TGTGCCAGCAGCTCCCATTCATCGGGGAGCGAGCAGTACTTC. As protein: CASSSHSSGSEQYF.